This T cell receptor beta chain was sequenced during a study of T cell responses to AZD1222 COVID-19 vaccine. Whole-study findings and limits: A reported finding is that nearly half of spike-specific TCRs target unmutated variant regions. It should be noted that donors were predominantly white British and more often female, and clonal diversity was possibly underestimated. After two AZD1222 doses, spike-specific TCR breadth and depth rose versus day 0.

The length of the CDR3 is 14 residues. From germline, CDR1 is SGHAT and CDR2 FQDESV (reference sequence). Trimming took 1 base from V and 3 from J; bases not matched to a gene: 2. Produced via immunoSEQ multiplex PCR; TCRdb's table is partial and in-frame only. The data hold roughly 110,000 clones, with about 90% observed a single time. For this clone: Its antigen remains unidentified.

The chain couples TRBV11-1 to TRBJ2-7; TRBD1 aligns across 8 bases. The sequencing here drew on peripheral blood, taken 28 days after the second AZD1222 dose. The TCR originated in an adult who received the AZD1222 COVID-19 vaccine. In nucleotides, the CDR3 is TGTGCCAGCAGCTTAGGGACAGGGCGCTACGAGCAGTACTTC. Protein sequence: CASSLGTGRYEQYF.